The rows below give T cell receptor beta chains drawn from one sample of a study of T-cell memory formation after mild COVID-19. TCRdb re-called the 5' RACE reads through MiXCR, storing one row per CDR3 protein. The top ten clones hold roughly an eighth of a sample with under 250,000 distinct CDR3 sequences, more than 25% of them seen once. The material sequenced was PBMCs or a T cell subset sorted from them (not recorded which). The receptor set was obtained from an adult woman who had mild COVID-19 (a few samples of this study predate the infection). Cell type and time point are not known. CDR3s leave out the opening cysteine and the closing phenylalanine or tryptophan.

>TRBJ2-5|TRBV3-1
ASSQGGPGLSLY
>TRBJ2-3|TRBV5-1
ASSLSPATDTQY
>TRBJ1-2|TRBV12-3/TRBV12-4
ASSLPGQGSEGYT
>TRBJ2-5|TRBV7-9
ASSSPGNDAETQY
>TRBJ2-3|TRBV7-9
ASSPPGLVLHTQY
>TRBJ2-1|TRBV20-1
SASGHQDYNEQF
>TRBJ2-1|TRBV15
ATSRGGPSVNEQF
>TRBJ2-3|TRBV24-1
ATSAVGGTQY
>TRBJ2-7|TRBV29-1
SATPMDTGEQY
>TRBJ2-6|TRBV7-3
ASSKGGSGANVLT
>TRBJ2-2|TRBV30
AWRGRENTGELF
>TRBJ1-5|TRBV12-3/TRBV12-4
ASSSGRGNQPQH
>TRBJ2-2|TRBV4-3
ASSQEVYTRHRDTGELF
>TRBJ2-5|TRBV7-7
ASSLRGGAGETQY
>TRBJ2-3|TRBV7-6
ASSWASSTDTQY
>TRBJ2-3|TRBV6-1
ASREAGTTDTQY
>TRBJ2-5|TRBV12-3/TRBV12-4
ASSLMVGATRSETQY
>TRBJ2-3|TRBV15
ATSLLLGGRGTDTQY
>TRBJ1-5|TRBV7-8
ASSLQGDQPQH
>TRBJ2-2|TRBV6-4
ASSPTGLTGELF
>TRBJ1-1|TRBV12-3/TRBV12-4
ASGQGNTEAF
>TRBJ2-5|TRBV20-1
SARTGLAGGPRETQY
>TRBJ2-3|TRBV5-1
ASSLTPDTDTQY
>TRBJ2-5|TRBV11-2
ASSRGGGTETQY
>TRBJ1-6|TRBV7-2
ASSERQGRAPLH
>TRBJ1-2|TRBV6-6
ASSYRVVGYT
>TRBJ2-7|TRBV19
ASRTGPGQTYEQY
>TRBJ2-3|TRBV9
ASSVDGLAGDADTQY
>TRBJ1-1|TRBV5-4
ASSLETHGEAF
>TRBJ2-2|TRBV6-5
ASSRGIGELF
>TRBJ2-5|TRBV7-9
ASSLTLWETQY